The TCR beta chain described here comes from a study of siplizumab effects on memory and regulatory T cells (dated by TCRdb to the late 2010s). At the level of the whole study: The effect of the anti-CD2 antibody siplizumab on alloreactive T-cell subsets was examined in allogeneic mixed lymphocyte reactions constructed from human PBMCs. Overall study outcomes, separate from this receptor: Unstimulated naive T cells appeared to be more diverse than memory T cells, and naive cells seemed to make a substantial contribution to the alloresponse. The cumulative frequency of alloreactive sequences traceable to unstimulated CD4+ memory T cells was significantly reduced by siplizumab. Sequences below about 10^-5 frequency were poorly captured, so only a minor fraction of alloreactive clones could be mapped to unstimulated subsets. Whether proliferating Tregs from siplizumab cultures were suppressive was not functionally confirmed. Among mappable alloreactive CD4+ clones, an average Treg-derived fraction of about 69% was observed with siplizumab, compared with 26.9% in control reactions. About 75-95% of proliferating CD4+ or CD8+ clones could not be given a naive or memory phenotype.

Sorted unstimulated T cells and proliferating T cells recovered from mixed lymphocyte reactions underwent TCRbeta CDR3 sequencing. Fresh whole blood from approximately ten HLA-typed healthy donors was used to isolate PBMCs. Comments on this clone: The specificity of this receptor is unknown. Qualities for individual bases were not recorded, and no much larger clone is one base off.

The junction carries 6 bases between V and J, which are trimmed by 3 bases and 1 base respectively. CDR3 length: 13 amino acids, cysteine to phenylalanine. Only the CDR3 DNA is retained, 39 bases long and in frame from the first base. CDR1 and CDR2 were assigned from the germline V gene as MNHEY and SVGAGI. Libraries came from the immunoSEQ multiplex PCR assay. Approximately 100,000 TCR templates per sample were assayed on the deep sequencing platform. Genomic DNA extracted from sorted T cells was the material used for TCRbeta CDR3 sequencing. The authors processed their data as follows. The R programming language was used for the clonal analysis of the TCRbeta CDR3 data. Alloreactive CD4+ and CD8+ clones were defined by comparing unstimulated samples with post-reaction CFSE-low samples. By matching sequences to the repertoires of sorted unstimulated Treg and non-Treg cells, each alloreactive CD4+ clone was assigned a regulatory or non-regulatory origin. TCRdb mirrors the immuneACCESS table, restricted to in-frame sequences. Some clones are absent from its copies; in checked studies, under half trace to an unresolved V gene, and the reason for the others is unknown. The V and J calls and clone size are taken from that table; D and trimming were inferred from the DNA. The sample has about 100,000 clones on record, about nine tenths of them singletons. The ten largest clones represent 0.14% to 0.15% of the sample.

The receptor's source is a human donor in good health. Material: CD4+ T cells sorted from blood. Recombination connected TRBV6-5 to TRBJ1-1; no D segment can be confidently identified. The CDR3 here reads CASSYWGNTEAFF. The sequenced DNA is TGTGCCAGCAGTTATTGGGGGAACACTGAAGCTTTCTTT.